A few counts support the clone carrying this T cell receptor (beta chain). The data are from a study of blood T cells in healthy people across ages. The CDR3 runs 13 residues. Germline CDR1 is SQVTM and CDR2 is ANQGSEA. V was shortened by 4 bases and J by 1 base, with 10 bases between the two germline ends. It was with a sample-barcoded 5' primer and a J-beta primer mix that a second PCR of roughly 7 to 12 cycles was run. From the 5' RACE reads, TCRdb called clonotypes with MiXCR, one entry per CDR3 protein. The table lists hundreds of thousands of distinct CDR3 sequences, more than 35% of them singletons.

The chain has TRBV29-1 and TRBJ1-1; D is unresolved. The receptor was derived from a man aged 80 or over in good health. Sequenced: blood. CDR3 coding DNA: TGCAGCGTTGCGTGGAGGGAGAACACTGAAGCTTTCTTT. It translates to CSVAWRENTEAFF. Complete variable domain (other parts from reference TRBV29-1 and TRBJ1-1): SAVISQKPSRDICQRGTSLTIQCQVDSQVTMMFWYRQQPGQSLTLIATANQGSEATYESGFVIDKFPISRPNLTFSTLTVSNMSPEDSSIYLCSVAWRENTEAFFGQGTRLTVV.